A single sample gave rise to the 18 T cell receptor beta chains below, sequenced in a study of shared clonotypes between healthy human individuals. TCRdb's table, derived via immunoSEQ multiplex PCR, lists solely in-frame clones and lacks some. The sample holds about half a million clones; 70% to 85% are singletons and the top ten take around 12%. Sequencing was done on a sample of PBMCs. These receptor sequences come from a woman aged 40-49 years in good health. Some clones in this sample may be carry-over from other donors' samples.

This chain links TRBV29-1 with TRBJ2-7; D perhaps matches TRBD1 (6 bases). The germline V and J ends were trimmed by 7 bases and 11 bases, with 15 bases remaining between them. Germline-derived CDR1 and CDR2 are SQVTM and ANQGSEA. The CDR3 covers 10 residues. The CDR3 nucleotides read TGCAGCGGTTACTGGGACAAGGAGTACTTC. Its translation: CSGYWDKEYF.

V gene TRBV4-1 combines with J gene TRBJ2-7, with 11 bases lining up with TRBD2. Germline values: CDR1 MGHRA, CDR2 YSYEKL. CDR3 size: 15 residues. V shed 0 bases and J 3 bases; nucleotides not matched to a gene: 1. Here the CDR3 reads CASSQELAGVYEQYF. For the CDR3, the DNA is TGCGCCAGCAGCCAAGAACTAGCGGGAGTCTACGAGCAGTACTTC.

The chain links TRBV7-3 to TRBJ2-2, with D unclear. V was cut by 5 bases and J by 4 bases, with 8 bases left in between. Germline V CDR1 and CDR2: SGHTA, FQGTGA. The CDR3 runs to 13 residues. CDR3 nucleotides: TGTGCCAGCAGCCCTAGGAGCACCGGGGAGCTGTTTTTT. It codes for CASSPRSTGELFF. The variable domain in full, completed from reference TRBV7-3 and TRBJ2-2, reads GAGVSQTPSNKVTEKGKYVELRCDPISGHTALYWYRQSLGQGPEFLIYFQGTGAADDSGLPNDRFFAVRPEGSVSTLKIQRTERGDSAVYLCASSPRSTGELFFGEGSRLTVL.

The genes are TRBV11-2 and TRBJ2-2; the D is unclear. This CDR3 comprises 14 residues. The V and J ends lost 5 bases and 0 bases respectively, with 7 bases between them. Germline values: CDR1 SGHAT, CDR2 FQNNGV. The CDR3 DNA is TGTGCCAGCAGCAAACAGTCGAACACCGGGGAGCTGTTTTTT. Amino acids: CASSKQSNTGELFF.

The CDR3 DNA reads TGTGCCAGCAGCTTCAGCGTGAACACTGAAGCTTTCTTT. Residues: CASSFSVNTEAFF. The V call is TRBV5-4, the J call TRBJ1-1; D call uncertain. Trimming took off 2 bases at V and 0 bases at J, with 5 bases between the two ends. CDR1 and CDR2 from the germline V gene are SGHNT and YYREEE (reference sequence). This CDR3 comprises 13 residues. The whole variable domain, filled in from reference TRBV5-4 and TRBJ1-1, reads ETGVTQSPTHLIKTRGQQVTLRCSSQSGHNTVSWYQQALGQGPQFIFQYYREEENGRGNFPPRFSGLQFPNYSSELNVNALELDDSALYLCASSFSVNTEAFFGQGTRLTVV.

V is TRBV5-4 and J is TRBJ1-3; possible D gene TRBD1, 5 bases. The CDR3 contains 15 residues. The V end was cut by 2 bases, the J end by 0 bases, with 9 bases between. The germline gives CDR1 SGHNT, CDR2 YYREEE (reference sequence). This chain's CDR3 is CASSFSRDSGNTIYF. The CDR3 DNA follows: TGTGCCAGCAGCTTTTCCAGGGACTCTGGAAACACCATATATTTT. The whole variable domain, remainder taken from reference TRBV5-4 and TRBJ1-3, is ETGVTQSPTHLIKTRGQQVTLRCSSQSGHNTVSWYQQALGQGPQFIFQYYREEENGRGNFPPRFSGLQFPNYSSELNVNALELDDSALYLCASSFSRDSGNTIYFGEGSWLTVV.

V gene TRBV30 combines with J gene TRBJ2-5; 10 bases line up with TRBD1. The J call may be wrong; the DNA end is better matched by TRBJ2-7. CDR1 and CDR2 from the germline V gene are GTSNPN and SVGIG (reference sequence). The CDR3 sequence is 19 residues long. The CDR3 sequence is CAWSAPPGQGPFLSYEQYF. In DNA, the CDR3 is TGTGCCTGGAGTGCACCACCGGGACAGGGGCCATTTCTCTCCTACGAGCAGTACTTC.

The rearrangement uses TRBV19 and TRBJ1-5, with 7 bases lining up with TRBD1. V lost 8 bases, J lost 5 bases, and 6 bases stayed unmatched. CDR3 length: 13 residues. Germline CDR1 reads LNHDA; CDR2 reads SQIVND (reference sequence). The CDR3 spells CASAKTGHQPQHF. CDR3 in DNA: TGTGCCAGTGCGAAGACAGGGCATCAGCCCCAGCATTTT.

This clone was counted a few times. The CDR3 protein is CAWRKKGGNTEAFF. In DNA form, the CDR3 reads TGTGCCTGGAGGAAGAAGGGGGGGAACACTGAAGCTTTCTTT. This chain uses TRBV30 with TRBJ1-1, with D perhaps matching TRBD1 (6 bases). CDR1 is GTSNPN and CDR2 is SVGIG in the germline V gene (reference sequence). The CDR3 is 14 residues long. The V end lost 3 bases, the J end lost 1 base, and 12 bases lay between the germline ends.

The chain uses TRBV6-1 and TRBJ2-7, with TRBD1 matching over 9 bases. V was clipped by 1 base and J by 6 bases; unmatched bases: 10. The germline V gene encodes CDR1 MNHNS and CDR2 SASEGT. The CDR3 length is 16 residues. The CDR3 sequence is CASSEVPVGQGGEQYF. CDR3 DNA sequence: TGTGCCAGCAGTGAAGTTCCAGTGGGACAGGGAGGCGAGCAGTACTTC.

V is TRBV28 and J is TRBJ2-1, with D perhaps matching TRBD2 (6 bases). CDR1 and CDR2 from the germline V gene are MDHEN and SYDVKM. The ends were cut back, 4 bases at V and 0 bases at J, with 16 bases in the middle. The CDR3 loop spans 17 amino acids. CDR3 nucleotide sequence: TGTGCCAGCAGTTCACTACCAGGAGGGGACTCCTACAATGAGCAGTTCTTC. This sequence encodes CASSSLPGGDSYNEQFF. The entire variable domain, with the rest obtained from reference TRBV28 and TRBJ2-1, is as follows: DVKVTQSSRYLVKRTGEKVFLECVQDMDHENMFWYRQDPGLGLRLIYFSYDVKMKEKGDIPEGYSVSREKKERFSLILESASTNQTSMYLCASSSLPGGDSYNEQFFGPGTRLTVL.

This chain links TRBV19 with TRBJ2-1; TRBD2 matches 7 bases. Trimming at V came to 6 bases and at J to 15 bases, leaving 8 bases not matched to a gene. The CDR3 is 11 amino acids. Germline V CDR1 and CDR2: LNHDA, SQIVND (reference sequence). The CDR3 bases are TGTGCCAGTAGGACCTACGGGAGGTTGTTCTTC. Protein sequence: CASRTYGRLFF.

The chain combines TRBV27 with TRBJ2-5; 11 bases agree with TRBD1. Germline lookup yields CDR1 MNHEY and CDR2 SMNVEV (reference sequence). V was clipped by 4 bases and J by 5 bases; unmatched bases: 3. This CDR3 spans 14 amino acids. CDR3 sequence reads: CASSWTGGSETQYF. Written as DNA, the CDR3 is TGTGCCAGCAGTTGGACAGGGGGCAGCGAGACCCAGTACTTC.

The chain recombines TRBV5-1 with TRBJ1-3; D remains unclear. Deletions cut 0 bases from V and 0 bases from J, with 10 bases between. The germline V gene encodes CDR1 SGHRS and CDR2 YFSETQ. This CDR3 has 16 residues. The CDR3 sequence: CASSLALGYSGNTIYF. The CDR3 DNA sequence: TGCGCCAGCAGCTTGGCCCTGGGATACTCTGGAAACACCATATATTTT.

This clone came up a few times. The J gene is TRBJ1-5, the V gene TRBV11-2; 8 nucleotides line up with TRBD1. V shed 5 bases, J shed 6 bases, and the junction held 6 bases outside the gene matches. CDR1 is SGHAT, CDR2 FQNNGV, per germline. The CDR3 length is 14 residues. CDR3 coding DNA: TGTGCCAGCAGCCCAGGACAGGGCGGTCAGCCCCAGCATTTT. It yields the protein CASSPGQGGQPQHF.

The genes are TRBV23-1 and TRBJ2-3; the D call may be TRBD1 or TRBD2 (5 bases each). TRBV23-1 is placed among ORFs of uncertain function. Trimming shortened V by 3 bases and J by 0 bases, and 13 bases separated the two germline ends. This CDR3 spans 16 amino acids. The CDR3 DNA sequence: TGCGCCAGCAGTCAGATCGGGACCCAAAGCACAGATACGCAGTATTTT. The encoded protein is CASSQIGTQSTDTQYF.

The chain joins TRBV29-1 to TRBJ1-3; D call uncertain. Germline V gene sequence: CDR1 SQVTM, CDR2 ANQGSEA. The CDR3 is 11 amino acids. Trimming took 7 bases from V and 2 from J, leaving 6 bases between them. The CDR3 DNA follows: TGCAGCGGCGGAGCTGGAAACACCATATATTTT. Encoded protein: CSGGAGNTIYF.

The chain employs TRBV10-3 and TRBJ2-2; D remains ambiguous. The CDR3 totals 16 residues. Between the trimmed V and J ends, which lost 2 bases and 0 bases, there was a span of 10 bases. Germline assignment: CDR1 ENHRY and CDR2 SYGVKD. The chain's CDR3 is CAISERSASNTGELFF. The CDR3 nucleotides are TGTGCCATCAGTGAGAGGAGCGCCTCGAACACCGGGGAGCTGTTTTTT.